This T cell receptor beta chain was captured in a study of vaccination effects on CD4 cells after COVID-19. Whole-study results and caveats: By a late point after vaccination, infection- and vaccine-induced clones had shrunk markedly through clonal contraction. Early post-infection timepoints were absent, and convalescent patients were few. Vaccine-induced clones in healthy vaccinees cross-reacted with common cold coronaviruses in only 1 of 255 cases.

Sequencing was performed with immunoSEQ multiplex PCR; in TCRdb, only in-frame clones are kept and a portion is missing. The repertoire holds 20,000 or so clones, with about three quarters as singletons. Details on this clone: Its antigen is as yet unknown.

V shed 2 bases and J 5 bases; nucleotides not matched to a gene: 11. This CDR3 is built from 17 residues. Per germline, CDR1 SGHNT and CDR2 YYREEE (reference sequence). Ahead of sequencing, the ViraFEST assay grew antigen-specific CD4+ T cells using viral peptide pools. Culture lasted about ten days before CD4+ T cell isolation. Researchers reported culturing 1.5 million to 2 million PBMC in each well, adding 10 IU/ml IL-2 and 10 ug/ml peptides. The clonotype comes from a human donor who received a COVID-19 vaccine. Sequencing was performed on CD4+ T cells from PBMCs cultured with HCoV-229E spike peptides, taken before COVID-19 vaccination. The J gene is TRBJ2-5, the V gene TRBV5-4; 11 bases agree with TRBD2. CDR3 in amino acids: CASSFTITSGRGETQYF. The DNA of the CDR3 is TGTGCCAGCAGCTTTACCATCACTAGCGGGAGAGGGGAGACCCAGTACTTC.